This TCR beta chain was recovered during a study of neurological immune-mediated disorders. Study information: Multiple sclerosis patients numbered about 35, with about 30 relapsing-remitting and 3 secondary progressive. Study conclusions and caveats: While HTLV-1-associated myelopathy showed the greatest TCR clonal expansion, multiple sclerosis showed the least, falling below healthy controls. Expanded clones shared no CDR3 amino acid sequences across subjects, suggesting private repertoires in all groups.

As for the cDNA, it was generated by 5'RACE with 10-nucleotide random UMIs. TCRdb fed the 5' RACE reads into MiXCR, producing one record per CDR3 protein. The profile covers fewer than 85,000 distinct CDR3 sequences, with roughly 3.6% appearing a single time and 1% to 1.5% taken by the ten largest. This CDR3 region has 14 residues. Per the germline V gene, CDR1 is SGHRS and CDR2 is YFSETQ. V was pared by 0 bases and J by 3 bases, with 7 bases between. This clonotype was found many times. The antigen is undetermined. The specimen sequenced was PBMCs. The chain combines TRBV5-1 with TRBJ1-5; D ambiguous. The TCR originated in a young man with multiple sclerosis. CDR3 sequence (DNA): TGCGCCAGCAGCTTGGACAGCGCCAATCAGCCCCAGCATTTT. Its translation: CASSLDSANQPQHF.